These 31 T cell receptor beta chains were all obtained from the same sample, sequenced in a study of post-analysis software for immune sequencing data. Findings and caveats of the study: Elevated frequency relative to controls characterized several TRBV segments in patients, TRBV5-6, TRBV5-1 and TRBV20-1 among them.

Built from TCR beta cDNA, the libraries had unique molecular identifiers in them. MiXCR, run by TCRdb on the PCR reads, gives a single entry per CDR3 protein. Counted here are roughly 670,000 distinct CDR3 sequences, around 60% occurring once; the ten biggest clones make up 11%. The antigens for these receptors are not known. Sequenced: blood. These receptors were collected from a girl aged 2 to 10 with multiple sclerosis.

This clonotype was detected a few times. This chain joins TRBV20-1 and TRBJ1-5; D uncertain. The CDR3 consists of 14 residues. V lost 0 bases and J lost 4, with 10 bases in between. The germline V gene has CDR1 DFQATT and CDR2 SNEGSKA (reference sequence). The CDR3: CSARDRTGNQPQHF. The CDR3, as DNA: TGCAGTGCTAGAGATCGAACGGGGAATCAGCCCCAGCATTTT.

V and J are TRBV5-6 and TRBJ1-2, with D possibly matching TRBD1 (5 bases). Deletions cut 3 bases from V and 1 base from J, with 13 bases between. The CDR3 has 15 amino acids. The germline V gene has CDR1 SGHDT and CDR2 YYEEEE. The CDR3 sequence is CASSWAGFRNYGYTF. The DNA of the CDR3 is TGTGCCAGCAGCTGGGCAGGGTTCCGTAACTATGGCTACACCTTC. The variable domain in full, completed from reference TRBV5-6 and TRBJ1-2, reads DAGVTQSPTHLIKTRGQQVTLRCSPKSGHDTVSWYQQALGQGPQFIFQYYEEEERQRGNFPDRFSGHQFPNYSSELNVNALLLGDSALYLCASSWAGFRNYGYTFGSGTRLTVV.

The J gene is TRBJ2-7, the V gene TRBV6-2 or TRBV6-3; 14 bases fit TRBD2. Trimming took 7 bases from V and 7 from J; bases not matched to a gene: 15. From germline, CDR1 is MNHEY and CDR2 SVGEGT. The length of the CDR3 is 17 residues. The CDR3 protein is CASTKGTSGSLVWEQYF. CDR3 sequence (DNA): TGTGCCAGCACTAAAGGGACTAGCGGGAGTCTAGTATGGGAGCAGTACTTC.

This clonotype was recorded a few times. The chain couples TRBV5-1 to TRBJ2-1; D gene ambiguous. The germline V gene has CDR1 SGHRS and CDR2 YFSETQ. This CDR3 region has 13 residues. V shed 2 bases and J shed 8 bases, with 11 bases lying between them. This CDR3 reads CASSFLGDDEQFF. In nucleotides, the CDR3 is TGCGCCAGCAGCTTTTTAGGCGACGATGAGCAGTTCTTC.

This clonotype was detected only once. The chain joins TRBV5-1 to TRBJ2-1; 7 nucleotides agree with TRBD1. The trim removed 2 bases at V and 4 bases at J, leaving 6 bases unmatched. Germline V gene data show CDR1 as SGHRS and CDR2 as YFSETQ. The CDR3 is 15 amino acids. CDR3 in amino acids: CASSFTGDAYNEQFF. The CDR3, as DNA: TGCGCCAGCAGCTTTACAGGGGACGCATACAATGAGCAGTTCTTC.

This chain joins TRBV6-5 and TRBJ2-3; 8 bases are a match to TRBD1. The CDR3 loop spans 16 amino acids. The V segment lost 2 bases and the J segment 4 bases; nucleotides outside the gene matches: 8. Germline loops: CDR1 MNHEY, CDR2 SVGAGI. The CDR3 DNA reads TGTGCCAGCAGTTACCCCACAGGGGGAGCAGCAGATACGCAGTATTTT. Translating it yields CASSYPTGGAADTQYF.

This clonotype came up a few times. The V call is TRBV2, the J call TRBJ1-2; perhaps TRBD1 as D (5 bases). Germline V lookup: CDR1 SNHLY, CDR2 FYNNEI. Trimming removed 2 bases at V and 1 base at J, with 14 bases between. The CDR3 loop spans 16 amino acids. The CDR3 loop is CASSEWFGTDNYGYTF. The CDR3 coding sequence is TGTGCCAGCAGTGAATGGTTTGGGACCGATAACTATGGCTACACCTTC.

In this sample, this clonotype turned up once. The chain uses TRBV6-2 or TRBV6-3 and TRBJ2-1, with TRBD2 as a possible D gene (6 bases). The CDR3 sequence is 13 residues long. CDR1 is MNHEY, CDR2 SVGEGT, per germline. The V gene lost 6 bases and the J gene lost 5 bases, with 11 bases spanning the gap. CDR3 in DNA: TGTGCCAGCAGCCGGGGACTGCACAATGAGCAGTTCTTC. Its protein is CASSRGLHNEQFF.

The genes are TRBV5-1 and TRBJ1-2; D call uncertain. Trimming removed 4 bases at V and 3 bases at J, with 19 bases between. CDR1 is SGHRS and CDR2 is YFSETQ in the germline V gene. This CDR3 spans 16 amino acids. In DNA, the CDR3 is TGCGCCAGCAGCAAGAGGCAGGCAGGATGGGACTATGGCTACACCTTC. It is translated as CASSKRQAGWDYGYTF.

This clonotype was picked up a small number of times. The chain recombines TRBV6-4 with TRBJ2-1, with D possibly being TRBD2 (6 bases). Germline CDR1 is MRHNA and CDR2 is SNTAGT. This CDR3 has 16 residues. V lost 0 bases and J 6 bases, leaving 15 bases between the germline ends. CDR3 amino acids: CASSDSTSPGGNEQFF. Here the CDR3 DNA reads TGTGCCAGCAGTGACTCTACGTCTCCCGGGGGCAATGAGCAGTTCTTC.

The chain uses TRBV28 and TRBJ2-5; TRBD2 aligns across 11 bases. V shed 8 bases, J shed 4 bases, and the junction held 6 bases outside the gene matches. CDR1 and CDR2 (germline): MDHEN, SYDVKM. The CDR3 has 14 residues. CDR3 sequence (DNA): TGTGCCAGCTGTAGCGGGGGGGCGAGAGAGACCCAGTACTTC. Protein sequence: CASCSGGARETQYF.

The rearrangement uses TRBV12-5 and TRBJ1-2; D might be TRBD1 (6 bases). From germline, CDR1 is LGHNT and CDR2 FRNRAP. There are 14 residues in the CDR3. Trimming shortened V by 1 base and J by 2 bases, and 8 bases separated the two germline ends. CDR3 region: CASGLDRANYGYTF. The CDR3 nucleotides read TGTGCTAGTGGTTTGGACAGGGCCAACTATGGCTACACCTTC.

The chain has TRBV29-1 and TRBJ2-3; 8 bases match TRBD1. There are 13 residues in the CDR3. Germline lookup yields CDR1 SQVTM and CDR2 ANQGSEA. With 6 bases clipped from V and 6 bases from J, the junction kept 8 bases outside the gene matches. The CDR3: CSVPGGWRDTQYF. For the CDR3, the DNA is TGCAGCGTGCCAGGGGGCTGGAGGGATACGCAGTATTTT.

The rearrangement uses TRBV29-1 and TRBJ2-5; 13 nucleotides match TRBD2. V dropped 5 bases and J dropped 2; count of bases not matched to a gene: 2. The CDR3 sequence is 14 residues long. CDR1 is SQVTM, CDR2 ANQGSEA, per germline. CDR3 protein: CSVSGLAGQETQYF. The DNA of the CDR3 is TGCAGCGTTTCGGGACTAGCGGGGCAAGAGACCCAGTACTTC.

This chain joins TRBV5-1 and TRBJ2-1; D may be TRBD2 (5 bases). Trimming pared 2 bases from V and 8 bases from J, leaving 8 bases between. The germline V gene has CDR1 SGHRS and CDR2 YFSETQ. There are 12 residues in the CDR3. CDR3 nucleotides: TGCGCCAGCAGCTTACTAGGGTATGAGCAGTTCTTC. Protein sequence: CASSLLGYEQFF.

Worth noting for this clonotype: Germline and junction disagree at one end, which may indicate a read error. The rearrangement links TRBV4-3 to TRBJ1-2; D gene unclear. CDR1 is LGHNA, CDR2 YSLEER, per germline. CDR3 length: 14 residues. The CDR3 bases are TGCGCCGGCAGCCAAGAACGCAGATTCTATGGCTACACCTTC. Amino acids: CAGSQERRFYGYTF.

This clonotype was found a few times. The chain has TRBV29-1 and TRBJ1-2, with D possibly TRBD1 on 5 matching bases. This CDR3 region has 12 residues. V lost 4 bases to trimming and J lost 3 bases, with 9 bases between them. Germline V CDR1 and CDR2: SQVTM, ANQGSEA. The CDR3 nucleotides are TGCAGCGTTGTATTAGGGGACTATGGCTACACCTTC. It is translated as CSVVLGDYGYTF.

This clonotype was observed a handful of times. The chain uses TRBV12-3 or TRBV12-4 and TRBJ2-7; D is ambiguous. Trimming stripped 6 bases from V and 2 bases from J, with 14 bases between. The CDR3 extends over 14 amino acids. CDR3 sequence reads: CASSQVAGPYEQYF. As DNA, the CDR3 is TGTGCCAGCAGCCAGGTCGCCGGCCCCTACGAGCAGTACTTC.

The rearrangement uses TRBV4-2 and TRBJ2-3, with 13 positions matching TRBD2. CDR3 size: 17 residues. The J segment lost 6 bases and the V segment lost 3 bases, leaving 9 bases of the junction unmatched. Germline V gene data show CDR1 as LGHNA and CDR2 as YNFKEQ. The CDR3 DNA is TGTGCCAGCAGCCAGAATCTTGGACTAGCGGGAGTGGATACGCAGTATTTT. This encodes CASSQNLGLAGVDTQYF.

The rearrangement links TRBV20-1 to TRBJ1-1, with D uncertain. Germline CDR1 is DFQATT and CDR2 is SNEGSKA (reference sequence). The CDR3 runs to 17 residues. V was cut by 2 bases and J by 6 bases, with 25 bases left in between. CDR3 sequence (DNA): TGCAGTGCTAGACCCCGCCTGAGACTAGCGAATGGTCCTGAAGCTTTCTTT. Translated, it gives CSARPRLRLANGPEAFF.

This chain joins TRBV29-1 and TRBJ1-2, with 7 positions matching TRBD1. Per the germline V gene, CDR1 is SQVTM and CDR2 is ANQGSEA. Germline trimming cut 0 bases from V and 2 bases from J; bases unmatched to any gene: 6. The CDR3 has 15 amino acids. CDR3: CSVEDLRGLNYGYTF. DNA for the CDR3: TGCAGCGTTGAAGATCTTAGGGGGCTAAACTATGGCTACACCTTC. Using reference TRBV29-1 and TRBJ1-2 for the parts outside the CDR3, the full variable domain is SAVISQKPSRDICQRGTSLTIQCQVDSQVTMMFWYRQQPGQSLTLIATANQGSEATYESGFVIDKFPISRPNLTFSTLTVSNMSPEDSSIYLCSVEDLRGLNYGYTFGSGTRLTVV.

The chain employs TRBV6-5 and TRBJ1-1; 10 positions agree with TRBD1. The V and J ends lost 11 bases and 6 bases, in that order; junction bases with no gene match: 9. This CDR3 spans 13 amino acids. CDR1 and CDR2 (germline): MNHEY, SVGAGI. In DNA, the CDR3 is TGTGCCGCGGCCGGGACAGGGGTGGCTGAAGCTTTCTTT. Protein product: CAAAGTGVAEAFF.

The chain uses TRBV5-1 and TRBJ2-7; D may correspond to TRBD1 or TRBD2 (6 bases each). Germline loops: CDR1 SGHRS, CDR2 YFSETQ. There are 19 residues in the CDR3. V was trimmed by 0 bases and J by 2 bases, leaving 24 bases between them. As DNA, the CDR3 is TGCGCCAGCAGCTTGGTTGCCGGACAGCACCTACTAGCAGCCTACGAGCAGTACTTC. This sequence encodes CASSLVAGQHLLAAYEQYF.

This clonotype was picked up a small number of times. This chain connects TRBV5-1 to TRBJ2-3; 13 bases map to TRBD2. The germline V gene has CDR1 SGHRS and CDR2 YFSETQ. V shed 3 bases, J shed 0 bases, and the junction held 4 bases outside the gene matches. The CDR3 has 17 residues. CDR3 in DNA: TGCGCCAGCAGCTGGGGGACTAGCGGGACTAGCACAGATACGCAGTATTTT. It is translated as CASSWGTSGTSTDTQYF.

Remarks on this clonotype: The conserved phenylalanine or tryptophan is not found at the CDR3 terminus, so this likely reflects a read error. J is TRBJ2-3 and V is TRBV3-1; TRBD2 is a possible D gene (5 bases). The V end lost 3 bases, the J end lost 3 bases, and 10 bases lay between the germline ends. CDR1 is LGHDT, CDR2 YNNKEL, per germline (reference sequence). The CDR3 runs 14 residues. The CDR3 spells CASSQVTMTDTQYL. DNA of the CDR3: TGTGCCAGCAGCCAGGTGACTATGACAGATACGCAGTATTTG.

V and J are TRBV27 and TRBJ1-5; unclear D gene. Germline values: CDR1 MNHEY, CDR2 SMNVEV (reference sequence). There are 17 residues in the CDR3. Trimming took off 3 bases at V and 0 bases at J, with 15 bases between the two ends. CDR3: CASSFPQHGHSNQPQHF. The DNA for the CDR3 is TGTGCCAGCAGTTTCCCGCAGCATGGCCATAGCAATCAGCCCCAGCATTTT.

This clonotype was detected only a few times. The CDR3 region has the DNA TGTGCCAGCAGCCTCAGAGACACTGAGCAGTTCTTC. As protein: CASSLRDTEQFF. The chain recombines TRBV14 with TRBJ2-1, with D unclear. The germline gives CDR1 SGHDN, CDR2 FVKESK. The CDR3 has 12 residues. V was clipped by 4 bases and J by 9 bases, with 10 bases between them.

The chain has TRBV7-2 and TRBJ2-1; possible D gene TRBD2, 6 bases. The CDR3 contains 18 residues. CDR1 and CDR2 (germline): SGHTA, FQGNSA. Trimming removed 6 bases at V and 9 bases at J, with 30 bases between. The CDR3 here is CASRSVGGGEAVQFEQFF. In DNA form, the CDR3 reads TGTGCCAGCAGATCCGTGGGGGGTGGGGAGGCCGTTCAGTTTGAGCAGTTCTTC.

Here the CDR3 DNA reads TGTGCCAGCAGTTTAGCGGTAGCAAATGTAGACGAGCAGTACTTC. Translating gives CASSLAVANVDEQYF. This chain links TRBV28 with TRBJ2-7; no firm D call. With 2 bases removed from V and 5 bases from J, the gap between germline ends came to 16 bases. The CDR3 contains 15 residues. Germline CDR1 MDHEN, CDR2 SYDVKM.

V is TRBV20-1 and J is TRBJ1-2; TRBD1 agrees at 7 bases. The CDR3 has 15 amino acids. From germline, CDR1 is DFQATT and CDR2 SNEGSKA (reference sequence). With V trimmed by 3 bases and J by 5 bases, 12 bases remained unmatched. This chain's CDR3 is CSASRQGDGFYGYTF. The CDR3 DNA reads TGCAGTGCTAGTAGACAGGGCGATGGTTTTTATGGCTACACCTTC.

The chain is built from TRBV7-2 and TRBJ1-1; 11 nucleotides agree with TRBD1. CDR1 and CDR2 (germline): SGHTA, FQGNSA. Trimming removed 2 bases from V and 2 bases from J; junction bases left unmatched: 7. This CDR3 has 17 amino acids. CDR3 region: CASSLLGQGVYNTEAFF. In nucleotides, the CDR3 is TGTGCCAGCAGCTTACTGGGACAGGGGGTCTATAACACTGAAGCTTTCTTT.